This T cell receptor beta chain was found in a study of cytomegalovirus exposure and HLA in healthy donors. This clone was recorded once. The PCR was carried out with 60 Vbeta primers and 13 Jbeta primers. Sequencing used immunoSEQ multiplex PCR; TCRdb keeps in-frame clones, though not all of them. The sample consists of about 160,000 clones, 68% of them appearing once. The length of the CDR3 is 16 residues. Trimming pared 2 bases from V and 0 bases from J, leaving 10 bases between. Germline loops: CDR1 KGHSH, CDR2 LQKENI. The chain uses TRBV18 and TRBJ1-4, with a tentative D call TRBD1 (6 bases). This clonotype was obtained from a man aged 45-60 years in good health and CMV-seronegative. The sample was PBMCs. CDR3 nucleotides: TGTGCCAGCTCACCAAACAGGGAATCAACTAATGAAAAACTGTTTTTT. The encoded protein is CASSPNRESTNEKLFF. The full variable domain, in which reference TRBV18 and TRBJ1-4 provide the parts outside the CDR3, is NAGVMQNPRHLVRRRGQEARLRCSPMKGHSHVYWYRQLPEEGLKFMVYLQKENIIDESGMPKERFSAEFPKEGPSILRIQQVVRGDSAAYFCASSPNRESTNEKLFFGSGTQLSVL.